This T cell receptor beta chain was profiled in a study of graft-versus-host responses after intestinal transplantation. The CDR3 consists of 15 residues. Germline V gene lookup returns CDR1 LNHDA and CDR2 SQIVND (reference sequence). Losses at the gene ends were 3 bases for V and 2 bases for J; bases not matched to a gene: 4. Data came from immunoSEQ multiplex PCR; TCRdb stores just in-frame clones and leaves some out. This sample has around 16,000 clones, with roughly 86% found just once. The sequence was obtained from a human patient who received an intestinal transplant, so some T cells may come from the graft donor. This specimen was bone marrow, taken nearly 130 days after intestinal transplantation. The chain joins TRBV19 to TRBJ2-5; 9 bases match TRBD2. Here the CDR3 reads CASSILTSGQETQYF. The DNA for the CDR3 is TGTGCCAGTAGTATCCTGACTAGCGGACAAGAGACCCAGTACTTC.